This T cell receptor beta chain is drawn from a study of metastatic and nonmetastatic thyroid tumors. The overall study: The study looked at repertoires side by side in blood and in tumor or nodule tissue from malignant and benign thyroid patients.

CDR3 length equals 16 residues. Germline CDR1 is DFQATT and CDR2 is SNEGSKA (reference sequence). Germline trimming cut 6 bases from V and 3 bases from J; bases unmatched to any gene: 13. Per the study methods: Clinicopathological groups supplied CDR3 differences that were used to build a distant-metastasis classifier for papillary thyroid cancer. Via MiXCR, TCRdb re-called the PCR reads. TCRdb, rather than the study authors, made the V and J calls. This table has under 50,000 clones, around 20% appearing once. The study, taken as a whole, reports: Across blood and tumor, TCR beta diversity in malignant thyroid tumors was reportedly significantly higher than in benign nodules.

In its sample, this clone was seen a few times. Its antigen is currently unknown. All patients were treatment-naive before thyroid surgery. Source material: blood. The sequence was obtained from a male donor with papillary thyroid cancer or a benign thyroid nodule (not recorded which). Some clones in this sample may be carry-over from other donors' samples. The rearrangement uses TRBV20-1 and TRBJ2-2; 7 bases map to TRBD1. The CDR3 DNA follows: TGCAGTGCCGACAGGCCGACAGGGCCCGACACCGGGGAGCTGTTTTTT. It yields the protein CSADRPTGPDTGELFF.